These 18 T cell receptor beta chains were all obtained from the same sample, sequenced in a study of blood T cell repertoires in COVID-19. Produced via immunoSEQ multiplex PCR; TCRdb's table is partial and in-frame only. The data hold 300,000 to 400,000 clones, with about 93% observed a single time. Sequenced material: peripheral blood. These receptors originate from a woman between 18 and 30 years old who had recovered from COVID-19.

CDR3 coding DNA: TGTGCCAGCAGCTTGGGGGCCTCCAAGAGAGAGACCCAGTACTTC. Translation gives CASSLGASKRETQYF. The rearrangement links TRBV9 to TRBJ2-5; the D gene is possibly TRBD1 (6 bases). Trimming took 4 bases from V and 4 from J, leaving 17 bases between them. The CDR3 is 15 residues long. CDR1 is SGDLS, CDR2 YYNGEE, per germline.

This clone has a handful of counts. J is TRBJ1-2 and V is TRBV19; weak D call: TRBD1 (6 bases). The CDR3 consists of 15 residues. The V gene lost 1 base and the J gene lost 5 bases, with 14 bases spanning the gap. CDR1 and CDR2 (germline): LNHDA, SQIVND (reference sequence). The CDR3 loop reads CASSIAWEGEYGYTF. The CDR3 nucleotides read TGTGCCAGTAGTATAGCCTGGGAGGGGGAGTATGGCTACACCTTC.

This clone was detected once. The gene calls are TRBV7-9 and TRBJ2-7; 11 bases map to TRBD2. Germline V CDR1 and CDR2: SEHNR, FQNEAQ (reference sequence). The J segment lost 2 bases and the V segment lost 5 bases, leaving 5 bases of the junction unmatched. This CDR3 is 15 amino acids long. The chain's CDR3 is CASSPGLAGPYEQYV. CDR3 DNA sequence: TGTGCCAGCAGCCCTGGACTAGCGGGCCCCTACGAGCAGTACGTC.

The V call is TRBV12-3 or TRBV12-4, the J call TRBJ2-1; D is undetermined. This CDR3 contains 12 residues. V lost 7 bases, J lost 10 bases, and 14 bases lay in between. CDR3 amino acids: CASTWLRGEQFF. The CDR3 DNA is TGTGCCAGCACCTGGCTTAGAGGCGAGCAGTTCTTC.

This chain joins TRBV29-1 and TRBJ2-1; TRBD1 might be the D (6 bases). This CDR3 has 14 amino acids. Germline CDR1 is SQVTM and CDR2 is ANQGSEA. V was clipped by 4 bases and J by 2 bases, with 12 bases between them. The CDR3 nucleotides read TGCAGCGTTGTTTTGGGGACACCCTACAATGAGCAGTTCTTC. Encoded protein: CSVVLGTPYNEQFF.

This chain uses TRBV7-2 with TRBJ2-3; 9 bases align to TRBD2. V was pared by 1 base and J by 3 bases, with 5 bases of the junction left unmatched. Germline loops: CDR1 SGHTA, CDR2 FQGNSA. The CDR3 consists of 16 residues. The CDR3 DNA reads TGTGCCAGCAGCTTAGACCCTAGCGGGACGACAGATACGCAGTATTTT. The encoded protein is CASSLDPSGTTDTQYF.

This clone was seen only once. The chain links TRBV5-4 to TRBJ2-1; 8 positions match TRBD1. Losses at the gene ends were 2 bases for V and 6 bases for J; bases not matched to a gene: 1. This CDR3 has 13 amino acids. Germline V gene data show CDR1 as SGHNT and CDR2 as YYREEE (reference sequence). Here the CDR3 DNA reads TGTGCCAGCAGCTTTACAGGGGGCAATGAGCAGTTCTTC. It specifies CASSFTGGNEQFF.

This clone has just one count. V gene TRBV28 combines with J gene TRBJ2-2; TRBD1 agrees at 9 bases. In germline, CDR1 is MDHEN, CDR2 SYDVKM. The junction had 13 bases not matched to a gene; V was cut back by 7 bases and J by 7 bases. The CDR3 runs to 16 residues. Here the CDR3 reads CASIGDRANKYGELFF. The CDR3 DNA reads TGTGCCAGCATAGGGGACAGGGCCAACAAGTACGGGGAGCTGTTTTTT.

J is TRBJ2-4 and V is TRBV7-2, with a weak D call TRBD1 (6 bases). CDR3 size: 14 residues. V gave up 5 bases and J gave up 9 bases, with 17 bases separating them. Germline V CDR1 and CDR2: SGHTA, FQGNSA. This CDR3 is CASSPDRTWRIQYF. The CDR3 region has the DNA TGTGCCAGCAGCCCCGACAGGACTTGGCGCATTCAGTACTTC.

The rearrangement links TRBV3-1 (or the pseudogene TRBV3-2) to TRBJ2-7; TRBD2 agrees at 10 bases. Trimming took 4 bases from V and 3 from J; bases not matched to a gene: 9. Germline CDR1 and CDR2: LGHDT and YNNKEL (reference sequence). CDR3 length: 16 amino acids. The CDR3 protein is CASSLTGTSVLYEQYV. CDR3 coding DNA: TGTGCCAGCAGCCTAACCGGGACTAGCGTCCTCTACGAGCAGTACGTC.

J is TRBJ2-2 and V is TRBV28; 9 nucleotides agree with TRBD1. Germline V CDR1 and CDR2: MDHEN, SYDVKM. There are 16 residues in the CDR3. V was pared by 3 bases and J by 4 bases, with 6 bases of the junction left unmatched. CDR3 nucleotides: TGTGCCAGCAGTTTCCTTGTGACAGGGGGCACCGGGGAGCTGTTTTTT. It is translated as CASSFLVTGGTGELFF.

The chain carries TRBV29-1 and TRBJ2-7, with a tentative D call TRBD2 (6 bases). The V gene's germline CDR1 is SQVTM and CDR2 ANQGSEA. The CDR3 totals 12 residues. The V end was cut by 6 bases, the J end by 0 bases, with 9 bases between. The CDR3 protein is CSVKDYSYEQYV. In nucleotides, the CDR3 is TGCAGCGTCAAGGACTACTCCTACGAGCAGTACGTC.

V is TRBV30 and J is TRBJ2-7, with D hard to call. Trimming removed 2 bases from V and 6 bases from J, with 17 bases in between. Germline V gene data show CDR1 as GTSNPN and CDR2 as SVGIG (reference sequence). The CDR3 has 14 residues. The CDR3 reads CAWSPSNLLAEQYV. As DNA, the CDR3 is TGTGCCTGGAGTCCATCTAACCTCTTAGCCGAGCAGTACGTC.

The chain combines TRBV5-1 with TRBJ2-1; TRBD2 aligns across 10 bases. This CDR3 comprises 17 residues. With 4 bases clipped from V and 2 bases from J, the junction kept 9 bases outside the gene matches. Germline CDR1 reads SGHRS; CDR2 reads YFSETQ. The CDR3, as DNA: TGCGCCAGCAGCAATGGAGCGGGAGGGTCCCCCTACAATGAGCAGTTCTTC. It is translated as CASSNGAGGSPYNEQFF. Looking up the rest from reference TRBV5-1 and TRBJ2-1 gives the full variable domain: KAGVTQTPRYLIKTRGQQVTLSCSPISGHRSVSWYQQTPGQGLQFLFEYFSETQRNKGNFPGRFSGRQFSNSRSEMNVSTLELGDSALYLCASSNGAGGSPYNEQFFGPGTRLTVL.

This chain joins TRBV7-2 and TRBJ2-1, with 10 bases lining up with TRBD2. The germline V gene encodes CDR1 SGHTA and CDR2 FQGNSA. The CDR3 extends over 16 amino acids. The V gene end was trimmed by 2 bases and the J gene end by 3 bases; junction bases not matched to a gene: 4. The CDR3 DNA sequence: TGTGCCAGCAGCTTACAAGCGGGAGGGATCTACAATGAGCAGTTCTTC. It codes for CASSLQAGGIYNEQFF.

The chain couples TRBV29-1 to TRBJ2-2; TRBD2 matches 11 bases. CDR3 size: 16 residues. From germline, CDR1 is SQVTM and CDR2 ANQGSEA. V lost 4 bases, J lost 4 bases, and 8 bases stayed unmatched. The CDR3 region is CSVAFTGTSGTGELFF. The CDR3 region has the DNA TGCAGCGTTGCATTCACCGGGACTAGCGGCACCGGGGAGCTGTTTTTT.

This clone was observed a single time. The genes are TRBV27 and TRBJ1-6; 7 bases fit TRBD1. The CDR3 is 14 residues long. V lost 2 bases, J lost 15 bases, and 10 bases stayed unmatched. Germline loops: CDR1 MNHEY, CDR2 SMNVEV (reference sequence). CDR3 amino acids: CASSLDRDRGGLHF. CDR3 coding DNA: TGTGCCAGCAGTTTAGACAGGGACCGGGGGGGCCTCCACTTT.

This chain connects TRBV12-5 to TRBJ2-1; TRBD2 agrees at 11 bases. CDR3 length: 15 residues. The germline CDR1 and CDR2 sequences are LGHNT and FRNRAP. V gave up 7 bases and J gave up 6 bases; unmatched junction bases: 8. CDR3 protein: CASVHSGRASNEQFF. As DNA, the CDR3 is TGTGCTAGTGTTCATAGCGGGAGGGCGAGCAATGAGCAGTTCTTC.